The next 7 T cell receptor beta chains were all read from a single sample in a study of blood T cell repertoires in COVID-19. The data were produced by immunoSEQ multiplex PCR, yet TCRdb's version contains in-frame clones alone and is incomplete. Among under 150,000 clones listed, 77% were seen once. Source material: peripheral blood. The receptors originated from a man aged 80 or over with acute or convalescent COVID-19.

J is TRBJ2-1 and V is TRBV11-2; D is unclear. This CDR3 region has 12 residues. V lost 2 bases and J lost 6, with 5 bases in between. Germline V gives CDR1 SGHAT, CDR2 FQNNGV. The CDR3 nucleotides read TGTGCCAGCAGCTTAATTAGCAATGAGCAGTTCTTC. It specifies CASSLISNEQFF. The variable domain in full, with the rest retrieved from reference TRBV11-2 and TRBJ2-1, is EAGVAQSPRYKIIEKRQSVAFWCNPISGHATLYWYQQILGQGPKLLIQFQNNGVVDDSQLPKDRFSAERLKGVDSTLKIQPAKLEDSAVYLCASSLISNEQFFGPGTRLTVL.

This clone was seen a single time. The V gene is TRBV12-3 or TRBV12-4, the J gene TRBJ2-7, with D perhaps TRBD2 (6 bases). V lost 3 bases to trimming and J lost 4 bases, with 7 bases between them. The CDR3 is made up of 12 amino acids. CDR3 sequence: CASSLEGYEQYF. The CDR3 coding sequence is TGTGCCAGCAGTTTGGAGGGTTACGAGCAGTACTTC.

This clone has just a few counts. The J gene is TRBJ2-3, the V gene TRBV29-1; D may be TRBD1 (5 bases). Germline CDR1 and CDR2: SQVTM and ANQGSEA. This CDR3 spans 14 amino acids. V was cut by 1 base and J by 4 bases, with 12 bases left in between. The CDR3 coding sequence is TGCAGCGTTGAAGGTCAGGGTCTCGCAGATACGCAGTATTTT. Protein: CSVEGQGLADTQYF.

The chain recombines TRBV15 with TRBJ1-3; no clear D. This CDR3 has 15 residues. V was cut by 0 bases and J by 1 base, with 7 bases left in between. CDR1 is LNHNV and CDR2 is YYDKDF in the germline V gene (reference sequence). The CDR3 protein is CATSRERGSGNTIYF. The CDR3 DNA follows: TGTGCCACCAGCAGAGAACGGGGATCTGGAAACACCATATATTTT.

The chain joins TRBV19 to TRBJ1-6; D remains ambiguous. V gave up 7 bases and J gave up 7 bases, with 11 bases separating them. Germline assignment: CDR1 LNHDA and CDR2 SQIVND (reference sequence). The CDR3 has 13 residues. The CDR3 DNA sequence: TGTGCCAGTACAGTTGGGCGAAATTCACCCCTCCACTTT. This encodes CASTVGRNSPLHF.

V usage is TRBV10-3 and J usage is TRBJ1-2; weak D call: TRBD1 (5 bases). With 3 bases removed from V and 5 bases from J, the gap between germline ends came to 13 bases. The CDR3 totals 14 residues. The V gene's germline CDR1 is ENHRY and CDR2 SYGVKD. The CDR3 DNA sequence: TGTGCCATCAGTGACAGGGTTTTTGGGTATGGCTACACCTTC. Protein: CAISDRVFGYGYTF.

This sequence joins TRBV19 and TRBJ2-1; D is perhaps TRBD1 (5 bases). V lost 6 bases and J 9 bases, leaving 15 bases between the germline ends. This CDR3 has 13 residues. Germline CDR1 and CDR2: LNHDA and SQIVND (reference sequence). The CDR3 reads CASSTRAQGEQFF. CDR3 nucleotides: TGTGCCAGTAGCACACGCGCTCAGGGTGAGCAGTTCTTC.